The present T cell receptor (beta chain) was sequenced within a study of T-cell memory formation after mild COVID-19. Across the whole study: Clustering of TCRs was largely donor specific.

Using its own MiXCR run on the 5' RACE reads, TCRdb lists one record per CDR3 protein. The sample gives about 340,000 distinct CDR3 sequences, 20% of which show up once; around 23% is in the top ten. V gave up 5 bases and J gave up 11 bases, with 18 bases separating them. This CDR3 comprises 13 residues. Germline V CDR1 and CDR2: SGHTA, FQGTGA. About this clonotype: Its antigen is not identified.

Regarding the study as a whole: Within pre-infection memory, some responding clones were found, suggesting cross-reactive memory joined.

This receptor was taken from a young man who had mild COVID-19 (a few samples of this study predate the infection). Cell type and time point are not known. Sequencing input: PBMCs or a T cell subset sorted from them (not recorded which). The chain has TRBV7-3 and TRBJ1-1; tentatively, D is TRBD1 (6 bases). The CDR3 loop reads CASSPQGRGYAFF. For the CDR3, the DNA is TGTGCCAGCAGCCCACAGGGTCGGGGTTACGCTTTCTTT. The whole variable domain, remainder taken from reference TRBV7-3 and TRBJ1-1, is GAGVSQTPSNKVTEKGKYVELRCDPISGHTALYWYRQSLGQGPEFLIYFQGTGAADDSGLPNDRFFAVRPEGSVSTLKIQRTERGDSAVYLCASSPQGRGYAFFGQGTRLTVV.